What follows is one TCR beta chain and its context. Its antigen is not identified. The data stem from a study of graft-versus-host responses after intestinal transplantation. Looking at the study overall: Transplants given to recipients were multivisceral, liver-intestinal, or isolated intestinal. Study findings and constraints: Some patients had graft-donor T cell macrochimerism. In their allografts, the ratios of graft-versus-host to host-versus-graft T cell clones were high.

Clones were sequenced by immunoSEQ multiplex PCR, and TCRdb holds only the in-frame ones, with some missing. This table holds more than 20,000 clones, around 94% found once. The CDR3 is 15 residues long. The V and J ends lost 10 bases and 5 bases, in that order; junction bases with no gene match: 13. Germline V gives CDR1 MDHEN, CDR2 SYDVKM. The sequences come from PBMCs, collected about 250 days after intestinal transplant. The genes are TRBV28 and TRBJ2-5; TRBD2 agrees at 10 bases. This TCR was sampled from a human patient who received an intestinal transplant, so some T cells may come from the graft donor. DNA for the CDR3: TGTGCCACCAACCCCCCTCTAGCGGGAGCGGAGACCCAGTACTTC. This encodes CATNPPLAGAETQYF.